Below are 15 T cell receptor beta chains sequenced from a single sample in a study of blood T cell repertoires in COVID-19. The assay was immunoSEQ multiplex PCR, and TCRdb's table has in-frame clones only and misses some. The top ten hold around 5.9% of the sample, which has approximately 300,000 clones, about 85% seen once. Sequencing was performed on PBMCs or T cells enriched from blood (not recorded which). Every receptor here comes from a woman aged 25 to 45 who had recovered from COVID-19.

The chain is built from TRBV27 and TRBJ1-2; possible D gene TRBD1, 5 bases. The CDR3 consists of 16 residues. The V end lost 8 bases, the J end lost 4 bases, and 23 bases lay between the germline ends. Germline V gives CDR1 MNHEY, CDR2 SMNVEV (reference sequence). The CDR3 DNA sequence: TGTGCCAGCGCCCGGGTGACAGTCCTCCAGCTCTATGGCTACACCTTC. Translating gives CASARVTVLQLYGYTF.

V and J are TRBV18 and TRBJ2-7, with 11 bases that match TRBD2. The germline gives CDR1 KGHSH, CDR2 LQKENI. The CDR3 loop spans 20 amino acids. V was pared by 1 base and J by 3 bases, with 17 bases of the junction left unmatched. CDR3 bases: TGTGCCAGCTCACCACTGGGTGCGTCTAGCGGGGGGCCCCGGAACTACGAGCAGTACTTC. As protein: CASSPLGASSGGPRNYEQYF.

This clone occurred a few times. The J gene is TRBJ1-6, the V gene TRBV5-6; D is perhaps TRBD1 (5 bases). The CDR3 sequence is 14 residues long. V was pared by 4 bases and J by 9 bases, with 14 bases between. CDR1 and CDR2 (germline): SGHDT, YYEEEE. CDR3 DNA: TGTGCCAGCAGCAAAGGACAAAGAGCTTCACCCCTCCACTTT. It translates to CASSKGQRASPLHF.

This clone was observed a handful of times. This chain links TRBV27 with TRBJ1-1; 7 nucleotides line up with TRBD1. The J segment lost 5 bases and the V segment lost 2 bases, leaving 8 bases of the junction unmatched. The CDR3 length is 15 residues. From germline, CDR1 is MNHEY and CDR2 SMNVEV (reference sequence). The CDR3 nucleotides read TGTGCCAGCAGTTTAGCGAAGGGGGCCCGGACTGAAGCTTTCTTT. Encoded protein: CASSLAKGARTEAFF.

The chain combines TRBV2 with TRBJ1-1; perhaps TRBD1 as D (5 bases). Germline lookup yields CDR1 SNHLY and CDR2 FYNNEI. The ends were cut back, 2 bases at V and 0 bases at J, with 7 bases in the middle. The CDR3 covers 14 residues. CDR3 DNA sequence: TGTGCCAGCAGTGAACGGGGGGTGAACACTGAAGCTTTCTTT. It encodes CASSERGVNTEAFF.

The J gene is TRBJ1-6, the V gene TRBV30, with 8 bases lining up with TRBD1. J gave up 7 bases and V 1 base, and 6 bases lay outside the gene matches. The CDR3 contains 15 residues. CDR1 and CDR2 from the germline V gene are GTSNPN and SVGIG (reference sequence). CDR3 DNA: TGTGCCTGGAGTGGGACAGGGATTGGGAATTCACCCCTCCACTTT. Translation gives CAWSGTGIGNSPLHF.

The chain recombines TRBV6-6 with TRBJ1-1; tentative D call: TRBD1 (6 bases). The CDR3 consists of 15 residues. V lost 2 bases to trimming and J lost 0 bases, with 10 bases between them. CDR1 is MNHNY, CDR2 SVGAGI, per germline (reference sequence). CDR3 DNA sequence: TGTGCCAGCAGTTACAGGGGGAAGGTGAACACTGAAGCTTTCTTT. Translated, it gives CASSYRGKVNTEAFF.

The gene calls are TRBV10-3 and TRBJ1-1, with D possibly matching TRBD1 (6 bases). The CDR3 sequence is 13 residues long. V lost 7 bases and J 4 bases, leaving 13 bases between the germline ends. Germline assignment: CDR1 ENHRY and CDR2 SYGVKD. The CDR3 reads CAIKGVGITEAFF. Written as DNA, the CDR3 is TGTGCCATCAAGGGGGTTGGTATCACTGAAGCTTTCTTT.

This clone was counted only a few times. The chain is built from TRBV5-1 and TRBJ2-3, with D unclear. This CDR3 comprises 13 residues. Germline CDR1 SGHRS, CDR2 YFSETQ. The V and J ends lost 3 bases and 2 bases respectively, with 7 bases between them. CDR3 DNA: TGCGCCAGCAGCTACTTACCCACAGATACGCAGTATTTT. Amino acid sequence: CASSYLPTDTQYF.

The chain links TRBV19 to TRBJ2-7; 7 bases match TRBD1. Per the germline V gene, CDR1 is LNHDA and CDR2 is SQIVND (reference sequence). The V and J ends lost 5 bases and 9 bases, in that order; junction bases with no gene match: 16. The CDR3 is made up of 15 amino acids. Written as DNA, the CDR3 is TGTGCCAGTAGTCGAGGGGGCCGGGGCGAGGGTCGGCAGTACTTC. Its translation is CASSRGGRGEGRQYF.

The rearrangement joins TRBV3-1 (or the pseudogene TRBV3-2) to TRBJ2-5; possibly TRBD1 for D (5 bases). The length of the CDR3 is 13 residues. Germline-derived CDR1 and CDR2 are LGHDT and YNNKEL (reference sequence). V lost 1 base and J lost 7, with 10 bases in between. The CDR3 is CASSQASRGTQYF. Here the CDR3 DNA reads TGTGCCAGCAGCCAAGCTAGTAGGGGGACCCAGTACTTC.

V is TRBV5-1 and J is TRBJ2-1; TRBD2 agrees at 7 bases. After removal of 4 bases from V and 3 bases from J, the junction contained 10 bases not matched to a gene. This CDR3 has 16 residues. Germline CDR1 and CDR2: SGHRS and YFSETQ. The CDR3 DNA sequence: TGCGCCAGCAGCCTGGCGGCGTCTAGCGGCTACAATGAGCAGTTCTTC. Its protein is CASSLAASSGYNEQFF.

The chain links TRBV4-3 to TRBJ1-2; 7 bases are shared with TRBD1. Germline lookup yields CDR1 LGHNA and CDR2 YSLEER. This CDR3 spans 16 amino acids. V was clipped by 0 bases and J by 2 bases; unmatched bases: 6. CDR3 loop: CASSQDQTGPNYGYTF. CDR3 in DNA: TGCGCCAGCAGCCAAGATCAGACAGGGCCAAACTATGGCTACACCTTC.

The J gene is TRBJ2-7, the V gene TRBV7-8; 9 positions match TRBD2. The CDR3 consists of 15 residues. The germline gives CDR1 SGHVS, CDR2 FQNEAQ. V lost 4 bases and J lost 7; bases outside the gene matches: 11. DNA of the CDR3: TGTGCCAGCAGCTCAAGCGGGGGGACCCTAGGTGAGCAGTACTTC. The encoded protein is CASSSSGGTLGEQYF.

This clone was detected only once. The chain combines TRBV30 with TRBJ2-5; TRBD2 aligns across 8 bases. The CDR3 has 15 residues. The germline gives CDR1 GTSNPN, CDR2 SVGIG (reference sequence). The V and J ends lost 5 bases and 4 bases, in that order; junction bases with no gene match: 12. CDR3 DNA: TGTGCCTGGGGGAAGGGACTAGGCATTTTAGAGACCCAGTACTTC. This sequence encodes CAWGKGLGILETQYF.